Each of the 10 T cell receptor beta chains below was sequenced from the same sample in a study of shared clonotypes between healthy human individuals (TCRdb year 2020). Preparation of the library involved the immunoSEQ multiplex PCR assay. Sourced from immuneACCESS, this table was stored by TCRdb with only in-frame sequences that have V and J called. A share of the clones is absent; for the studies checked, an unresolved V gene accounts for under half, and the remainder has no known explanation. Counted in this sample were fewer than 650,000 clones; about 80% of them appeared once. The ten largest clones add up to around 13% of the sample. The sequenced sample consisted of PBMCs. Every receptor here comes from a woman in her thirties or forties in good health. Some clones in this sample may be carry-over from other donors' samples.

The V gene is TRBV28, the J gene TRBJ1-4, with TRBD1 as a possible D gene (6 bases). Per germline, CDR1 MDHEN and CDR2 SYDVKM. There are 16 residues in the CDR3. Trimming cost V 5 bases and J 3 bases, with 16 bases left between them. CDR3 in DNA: TGTGCCAGCAGTCGCTCCACAGGGACCCCTAATGAAAAACTGTTTTTT. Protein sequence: CASSRSTGTPNEKLFF.

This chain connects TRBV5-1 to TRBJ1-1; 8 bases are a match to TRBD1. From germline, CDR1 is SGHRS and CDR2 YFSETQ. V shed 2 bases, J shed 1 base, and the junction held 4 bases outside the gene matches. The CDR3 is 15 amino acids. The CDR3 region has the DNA TGCGCCAGCAGCTTTATGACAGGGGAGAACACTGAAGCTTTCTTT. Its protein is CASSFMTGENTEAFF.

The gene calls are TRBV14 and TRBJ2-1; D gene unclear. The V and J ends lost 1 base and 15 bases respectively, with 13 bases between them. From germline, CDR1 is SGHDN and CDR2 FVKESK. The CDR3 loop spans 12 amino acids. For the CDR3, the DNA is TGTGCCAGCAGCCAAGCACCCCAAATGCCGTTCTTC. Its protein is CASSQAPQMPFF.

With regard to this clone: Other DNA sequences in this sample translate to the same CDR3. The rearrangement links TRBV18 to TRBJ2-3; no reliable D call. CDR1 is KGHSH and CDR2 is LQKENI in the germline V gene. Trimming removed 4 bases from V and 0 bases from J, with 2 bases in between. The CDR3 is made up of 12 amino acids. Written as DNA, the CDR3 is TGTGCCAGCTCACTTAGCACAGATACGCAGTATTTT. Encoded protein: CASSLSTDTQYF.

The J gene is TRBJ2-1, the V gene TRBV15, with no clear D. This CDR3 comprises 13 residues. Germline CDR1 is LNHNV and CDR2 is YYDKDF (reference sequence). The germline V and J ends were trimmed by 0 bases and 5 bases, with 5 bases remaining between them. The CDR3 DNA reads TGTGCCACCAGCAGAGAGGTGGACAATGAGCAGTTCTTC. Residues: CATSREVDNEQFF.

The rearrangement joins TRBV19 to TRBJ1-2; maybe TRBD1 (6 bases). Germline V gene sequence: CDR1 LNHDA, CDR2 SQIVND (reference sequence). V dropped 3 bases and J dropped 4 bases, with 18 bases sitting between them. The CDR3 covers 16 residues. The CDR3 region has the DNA TGTGCCAGTAGTATGCGGTCCTCACAGGGCTCCTATGGCTACACCTTC. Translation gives CASSMRSSQGSYGYTF.

The CDR3 bases are TGTGCCAGCAGCCTGGGTGGGCCGGTCACAGATACGCAGTATTTT. Translating it yields CASSLGGPVTDTQYF. The chain combines TRBV11-2 with TRBJ2-3; D uncertain. This CDR3 is 15 amino acids long. From germline, CDR1 is SGHAT and CDR2 FQNNGV. V was trimmed by 5 bases and J by 2 bases, leaving 14 bases between them.

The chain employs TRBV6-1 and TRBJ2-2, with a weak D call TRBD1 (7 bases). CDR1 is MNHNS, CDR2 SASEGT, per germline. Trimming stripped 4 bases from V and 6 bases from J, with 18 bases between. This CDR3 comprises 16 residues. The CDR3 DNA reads TGTGCCAGCAGTGGACCTTTCAGGGGGGTGCCCGGGGAGCTGTTTTTT. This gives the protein CASSGPFRGVPGELFF.

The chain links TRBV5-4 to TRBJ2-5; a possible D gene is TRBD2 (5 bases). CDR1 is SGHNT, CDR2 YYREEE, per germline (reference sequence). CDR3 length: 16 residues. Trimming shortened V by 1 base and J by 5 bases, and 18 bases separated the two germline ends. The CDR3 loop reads CASSLYSGSGQETQYF. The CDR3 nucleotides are TGTGCCAGCAGCTTGTATTCGGGGAGTGGGCAGGAGACCCAGTACTTC.

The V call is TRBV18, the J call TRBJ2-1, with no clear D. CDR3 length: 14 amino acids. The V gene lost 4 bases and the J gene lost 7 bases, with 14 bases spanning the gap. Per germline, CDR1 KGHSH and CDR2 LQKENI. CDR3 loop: CASSLLPEVNEQFF. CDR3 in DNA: TGTGCCAGCTCACTCCTCCCCGAGGTTAATGAGCAGTTCTTC.